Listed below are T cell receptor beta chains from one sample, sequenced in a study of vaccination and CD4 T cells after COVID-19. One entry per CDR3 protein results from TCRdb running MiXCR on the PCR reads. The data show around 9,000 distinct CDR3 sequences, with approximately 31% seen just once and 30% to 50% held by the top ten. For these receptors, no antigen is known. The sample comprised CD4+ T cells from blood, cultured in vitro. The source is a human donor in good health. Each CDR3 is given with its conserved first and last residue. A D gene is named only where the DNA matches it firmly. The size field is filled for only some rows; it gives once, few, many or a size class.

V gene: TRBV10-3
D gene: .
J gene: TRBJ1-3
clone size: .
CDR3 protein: CAISESIGSGNTIYF
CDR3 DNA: TGTGCCATCAGTGAGTCGATAGGCTCTGGAAACACCATATATTTT

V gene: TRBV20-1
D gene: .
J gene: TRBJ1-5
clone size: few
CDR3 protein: CSARDARVRDQPQHF
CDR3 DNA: TGCAGTGCTAGAGATGCCAGGGTGCGGGATCAGCCCCAGCATTTT

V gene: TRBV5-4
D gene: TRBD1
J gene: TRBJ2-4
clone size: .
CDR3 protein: CASSVQGTKNIQYF
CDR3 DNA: TGTGCCAGCAGCGTACAGGGGACCAAAAACATTCAGTACTTC

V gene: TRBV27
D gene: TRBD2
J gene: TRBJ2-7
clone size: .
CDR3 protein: CASSNPSGGKDGQYF
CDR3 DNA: TGTGCCAGCAGCAATCCCAGCGGGGGCAAGGATGGGCAGTACTTC

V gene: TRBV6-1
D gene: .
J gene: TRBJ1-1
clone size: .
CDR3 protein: CASRPWTGNTEAFF
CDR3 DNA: TGTGCCAGCAGACCATGGACGGGGAACACTGAAGCTTTCTTT

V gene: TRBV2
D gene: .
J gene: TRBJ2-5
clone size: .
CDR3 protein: CASISTGFETQYF
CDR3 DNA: TGTGCCAGCATAAGTACAGGGTTTGAGACCCAGTACTTC

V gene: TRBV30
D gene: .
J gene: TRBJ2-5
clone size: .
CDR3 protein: CAWSLQGETQYF
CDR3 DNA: TGTGCCTGGAGCCTCCAGGGAGAGACCCAGTACTTC

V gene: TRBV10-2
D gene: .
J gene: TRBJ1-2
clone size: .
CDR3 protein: CASSSGSENGYTF
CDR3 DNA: TGCGCCAGCAGTTCAGGGAGTGAAAATGGCTACACCTTC

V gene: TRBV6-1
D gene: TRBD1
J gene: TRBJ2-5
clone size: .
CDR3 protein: CASRGGTGGFVGQETQYF
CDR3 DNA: TGTGCCAGCAGGGGGGGGACAGGGGGCTTTGTGGGGCAAGAGACCCAGTACTTC

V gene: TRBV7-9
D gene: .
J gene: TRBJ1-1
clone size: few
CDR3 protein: CASSPSGGTEAFF
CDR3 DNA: TGTGCCAGCAGCCCCTCGGGCGGAACAGAAGCTTTCTTT

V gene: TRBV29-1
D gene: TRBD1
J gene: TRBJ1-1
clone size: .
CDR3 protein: CSVPGTGRTEAFF
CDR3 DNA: TGCAGCGTGCCTGGGACAGGGAGGACTGAAGCTTTCTTT

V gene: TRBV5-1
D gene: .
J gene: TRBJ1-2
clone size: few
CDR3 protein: CASRGTYGYTF
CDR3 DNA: TGCGCCAGCAGGGGGACCTATGGCTACACCTTC

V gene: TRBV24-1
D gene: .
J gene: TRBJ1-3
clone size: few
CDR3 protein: CATSDSGGAGNTIYF
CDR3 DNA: TGTGCCACCAGTGACTCCGGGGGGGCTGGAAACACCATATATTTT

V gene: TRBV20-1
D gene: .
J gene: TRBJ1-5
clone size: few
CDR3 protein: CSARIGENSNQPQHF
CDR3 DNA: TGCAGTGCTAGAATAGGTGAGAATAGCAATCAGCCCCAGCATTTT

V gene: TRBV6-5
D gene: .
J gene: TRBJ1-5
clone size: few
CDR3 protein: CASSYSRGGSQPQHF
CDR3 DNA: TGTGCCAGCAGTTACTCGAGGGGCGGGAGTCAGCCCCAGCATTTT

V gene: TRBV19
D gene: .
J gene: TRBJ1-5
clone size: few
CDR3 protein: CASTLGLGNQPQHF
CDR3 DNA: TGTGCCAGTACCCTTGGGTTAGGCAATCAGCCCCAGCATTTT

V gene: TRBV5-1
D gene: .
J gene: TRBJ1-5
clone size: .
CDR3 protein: CASSLGTANQPQHF
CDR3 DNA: TGCGCCAGCAGCTTGGGGACAGCTAATCAGCCCCAGCATTTT

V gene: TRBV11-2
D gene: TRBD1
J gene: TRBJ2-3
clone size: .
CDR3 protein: CASSLDWRGQGAGPGTDTQYF
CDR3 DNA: TGTGCCAGCAGCTTAGATTGGAGGGGACAGGGCGCGGGGCCCGGCACAGATACGCAGTATTTT

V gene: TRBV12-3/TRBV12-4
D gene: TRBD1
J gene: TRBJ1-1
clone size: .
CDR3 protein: CASRVRQGNNEAFF
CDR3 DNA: TGTGCCAGCAGAGTAAGACAGGGTAATAATGAAGCTTTCTTT

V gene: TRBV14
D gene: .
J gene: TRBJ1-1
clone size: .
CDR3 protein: CASSMRPGGEAFF
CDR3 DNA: TGTGCCAGTAGTATGCGGCCGGGGGGTGAAGCTTTCTTT

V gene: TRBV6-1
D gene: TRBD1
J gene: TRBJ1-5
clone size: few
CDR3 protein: CASRDTGGYQPQHF
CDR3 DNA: TGTGCCAGCAGAGATACAGGGGGCTATCAGCCCCAGCATTTT

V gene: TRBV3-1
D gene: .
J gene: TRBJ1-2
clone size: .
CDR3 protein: CASSRTLGAGYTF
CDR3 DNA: TGTGCCAGCAGCCGAACCTTGGGTGCTGGCTACACCTTC

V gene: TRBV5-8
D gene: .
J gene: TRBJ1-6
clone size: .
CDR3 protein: CAGSKTIGVLRGSPLHF
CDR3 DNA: TGTGCCGGCAGCAAAACGATTGGGGTCCTACGGGGTTCACCCCTCCACTTT

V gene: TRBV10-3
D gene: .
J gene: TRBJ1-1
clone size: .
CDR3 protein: CAISLQINTEAFF
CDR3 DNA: TGTGCCATCAGCCTCCAAATAAACACTGAAGCTTTCTTT

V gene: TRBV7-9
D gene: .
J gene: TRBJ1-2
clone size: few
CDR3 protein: CASSPRASNYGYTF
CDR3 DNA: TGTGCCAGCAGCCCTAGGGCCTCTAACTATGGCTACACCTTC

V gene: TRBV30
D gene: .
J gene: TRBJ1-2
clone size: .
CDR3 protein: CAWSVQPRGYTF
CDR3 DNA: TGTGCCTGGAGTGTACAGCCTCGTGGCTACACCTTC

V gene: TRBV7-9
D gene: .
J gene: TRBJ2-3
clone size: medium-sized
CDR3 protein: CASSWRGADTQYF
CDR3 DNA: TGTGCCAGCAGCTGGCGGGGCGCAGATACGCAGTATTTT

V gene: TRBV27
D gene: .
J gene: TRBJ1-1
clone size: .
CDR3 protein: CASIALGGFTEAFF
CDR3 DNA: TGTGCCAGCATCGCCTTAGGGGGATTTACTGAAGCTTTCTTT